These T cell receptor beta chains were read from a single sample in a study of metastatic and nonmetastatic thyroid tumors. Using MiXCR, TCRdb reanalyzed the PCR reads. The repertoire holds about 85,000 clones, with about 9.1% as singletons. The sequencing input was blood. The receptors come from a female donor with papillary thyroid cancer or a benign thyroid nodule (not recorded which). Some clones in this sample may be carry-over from other donors' samples. Both conserved end residues are part of each CDR3. Fields, in order: D gene, V gene, CDR3 length, J gene, clone size, CDR3 DNA, CDR3 protein. D genes are given only for firm matches. Size is omitted from some rows. Given values are once, few, many or a class for expanded clones.

D: TRBD2; V: TRBV27; length: 16; J: TRBJ2-5; size: many; DNA: TGTGCCAGCAGTTCCAAGCGGGGGGGGTACCAAGAGACCCAGTACTTC; CDR3: CASSSKRGGYQETQYF
D: NA; V: TRBV12-3/TRBV12-4; length: 15; J: TRBJ1-5; size: NA; DNA: TGTGCCAGCACTCAGTCCATCGGAAGCAATCAGCCCCAGCATTTT; CDR3: CASTQSIGSNQPQHF
D: NA; V: TRBV7-8; length: 19; J: TRBJ1-1; size: many; DNA: TGTGCCAGCAGCTTTCGTCCCCTGGCAGGGAGATTTGGGTACACTGAAGCTTTCTTT; CDR3: CASSFRPLAGRFGYTEAFF
D: TRBD2; V: TRBV28; length: 16; J: TRBJ2-5; size: NA; DNA: TGTGCCAGCGAGACTAGCGGGGGTAGCGCACAAGAGACCCAGTACTTC; CDR3: CASETSGGSAQETQYF
D: NA; V: TRBV11-2; length: 14; J: TRBJ1-1; size: many; DNA: TGTGCCAGCAGCCTTGGGGGCACCAACACTGAAGCTTTCTTT; CDR3: CASSLGGTNTEAFF
D: TRBD1; V: TRBV5-6; length: 16; J: TRBJ1-1; size: many; DNA: TGTGCCAGCAGCTTCAGGGGGACAGGAGGCTACACTGAAGCTTTCTTT; CDR3: CASSFRGTGGYTEAFF
D: TRBD1; V: TRBV19; length: 17; J: TRBJ2-5; size: NA; DNA: TGTGCCAGTAGTATAGTAATGACAGGGGGGACACGACAGACCCAGTACTTC; CDR3: CASSIVMTGGTRQTQYF
D: NA; V: TRBV12-3/TRBV12-4; length: 12; J: TRBJ2-7; size: many; DNA: TGTGCCAGCAGTTTTACCGCGGGCGAGCAGTACTTC; CDR3: CASSFTAGEQYF
D: TRBD2; V: TRBV20-1; length: 14; J: TRBJ2-7; size: many; DNA: TGCAGTGCTAGACGACTAGCGGGGTTCTACGAGCAGTACTTC; CDR3: CSARRLAGFYEQYF
D: TRBD1; V: TRBV24-1; length: 16; J: TRBJ1-2; size: many; DNA: TGTGCCACCAGTGGGGGAATCGGCAGGGGGTTAGATGGCTACACCTTC; CDR3: CATSGGIGRGLDGYTF
D: TRBD2; V: TRBV7-6; length: 14; J: TRBJ2-7; size: NA; DNA: TGTGCCAGCAGCTCCGGACTAGCGGGGCCCGAGCAGTACTTC; CDR3: CASSSGLAGPEQYF
D: TRBD1; V: TRBV11-2; length: 16; J: TRBJ2-2; size: many; DNA: TGTGCCACCGGACAGGAGCAGGGAAGGAGAACCGGGGAGCTGTTTTTT; CDR3: CATGQEQGRRTGELFF